Below, 24 T cell receptor beta chains from the same sample are listed, as sequenced in a study of OX40 agonist ivuxolimab in advanced cancers. Clones were read by immunoSEQ multiplex PCR, and TCRdb kept only the in-frame ones, dropping some. Of fewer than 85,000 clones listed, around 90% are singletons. The sequencing used CD4+ or CD8+ T cells sorted from blood, collected in a trial of the OX40 agonist ivuxolimab. The origin of the receptors is an adult with an advanced solid tumor such as melanoma, head and neck, liver or kidney cancer.

V usage is TRBV2 and J usage is TRBJ2-1; D might be TRBD2 (6 bases). V shed 8 bases and J shed 8 bases, with 16 bases lying between them. The CDR3 sequence is 13 residues long. Germline assignment: CDR1 SNHLY and CDR2 FYNNEI. The CDR3: CASDGTRGDEQFF. CDR3 nucleotide sequence: TGTGCCAGCGATGGTACACGCGGGGATGAGCAGTTCTTC.

The chain is built from TRBV7-3 and TRBJ2-2; the match to TRBD2 covers 10 bases. Trimming removed 2 bases from V and 4 bases from J; junction bases left unmatched: 7. The CDR3 loop spans 17 amino acids. In germline, CDR1 is SGHTA, CDR2 FQGTGA. The CDR3 DNA sequence: TGTGCCAGCAGCTTACTAGCGGGGGCAGGTCCCACCGGGGAGCTGTTTTTT. Translated, it gives CASSLLAGAGPTGELFF.

The chain employs TRBV18 and TRBJ1-1; the match to TRBD1 covers 8 bases. With V trimmed by 3 bases and J by 3 bases, 3 bases remained unmatched. CDR1 and CDR2 from the germline V gene are KGHSH and LQKENI. This CDR3 region has 14 residues. The CDR3 DNA is TGTGCCAGCTCACCTCTGACAGGGGACACTGAAGCTTTCTTT. This encodes CASSPLTGDTEAFF.

The genes are TRBV27 and TRBJ2-1, with D possibly TRBD1 on 5 matching bases. The CDR3 is made up of 13 amino acids. Per the germline V gene, CDR1 is MNHEY and CDR2 is SMNVEV (reference sequence). Trimming removed 6 bases from V and 7 bases from J, with 13 bases in between. CDR3 protein: CASSRSGLNEQFF. CDR3 bases: TGTGCCAGCAGCAGATCAGGGTTGAATGAGCAGTTCTTC.

The chain is built from TRBV11-2 and TRBJ2-5; D is uncertain. V was clipped by 1 base and J by 4 bases, with 7 bases between them. This CDR3 has 13 amino acids. The germline CDR1 and CDR2 sequences are SGHAT and FQNNGV. Written as DNA, the CDR3 is TGTGCCAGCAGCTTAGCCCTCCGAGAGACCCAGTACTTC. Residues: CASSLALRETQYF.

This chain links TRBV7-3 with TRBJ1-1, with TRBD1 identical over 9 bases. V lost 2 bases to trimming and J lost 6 bases; unmatched junction nucleotides: 7. From germline, CDR1 is SGHTA and CDR2 FQGTGA. The CDR3 runs to 15 residues. The CDR3 nucleotides are TGTGCCAGCAGCTTACGATCGGGACAGGGCGCTGAAGCTTTCTTT. Protein product: CASSLRSGQGAEAFF.

The chain carries TRBV28 and TRBJ1-1, with 11 bases that match TRBD1. Germline CDR1 and CDR2: MDHEN and SYDVKM. V trimming: 7 bases; J trimming: 3 bases; junction bases outside the gene matches: 10. This CDR3 has 16 residues. CDR3 DNA sequence: TGTGCCAGCATGATCATCGGGACAGGGGGGGACACTGAAGCTTTCTTT. It is translated as CASMIIGTGGDTEAFF.

V usage is TRBV7-9 and J usage is TRBJ1-4; TRBD1 might be the D (5 bases). The CDR3 runs to 14 residues. The germline V and J ends were trimmed by 5 bases and 5 bases, with 12 bases remaining between them. The V gene's germline CDR1 is SEHNR and CDR2 FQNEAQ (reference sequence). CDR3 sequence reads: CASSLGQINEKLFF. The CDR3 DNA is TGTGCCAGCAGCCTGGGGCAGATAAATGAAAAACTGTTTTTT.

J is TRBJ2-3 and V is TRBV7-2; 9 bases agree with TRBD2. Germline V gene sequence: CDR1 SGHTA, CDR2 FQGNSA. J lost 11 bases, V lost 5 bases, and 5 bases had no gene match. This CDR3 spans 12 amino acids. The CDR3 region is CASSPSRGGQYF. CDR3 DNA sequence: TGTGCCAGCAGCCCCTCGCGGGGGGGGCAGTATTTT.

This clone was found once. This rearrangement joins TRBV5-1 to TRBJ1-6; D gene unclear. The CDR3 runs to 15 residues. V was shortened by 0 bases and J by 6 bases, with 10 bases between the two germline ends. CDR1 is SGHRS, CDR2 YFSETQ, per germline. CDR3 DNA sequence: TGCGCCAGCAGCTTGGAACCAAGCGGTAATTCACCCCTCCACTTT. It yields the protein CASSLEPSGNSPLHF.

The chain combines TRBV30 with TRBJ1-2, with TRBD1 as a possible D gene (6 bases). Trimming took off 4 bases at V and 6 bases at J, with 12 bases between the two ends. Germline lookup yields CDR1 GTSNPN and CDR2 SVGIG (reference sequence). The CDR3 has 12 amino acids. CDR3 sequence: CAWTSRGNGYTF. The CDR3 DNA reads TGTGCCTGGACCTCGAGGGGGAATGGCTACACCTTC.

CDR3 loop: CASSLGRASYYGYTF. Here the CDR3 DNA reads TGCGCCAGCAGCTTGGGCAGGGCGTCGTACTATGGCTACACCTTC. V is TRBV5-1 and J is TRBJ1-2, with a possible D match to TRBD1 (5 bases). The CDR3 runs 15 residues. Looked up from germline, CDR1 is SGHRS and CDR2 is YFSETQ. Trimming shortened V by 0 bases and J by 3 bases, and 12 bases separated the two germline ends.

J is TRBJ1-1 and V is TRBV5-5; 9 nucleotides line up with TRBD1. Germline lookup yields CDR1 SGHKS and CDR2 YYEKEE (reference sequence). With 4 bases clipped from V and 8 bases from J, the junction kept 9 bases outside the gene matches. The CDR3 totals 14 residues. CDR3 coding DNA: TGTGCCAGCAGCGGAGGGACAGGGCGCAAAGAAGCTTTCTTT. It codes for CASSGGTGRKEAFF.

The V gene is TRBV27, the J gene TRBJ2-1; 9 positions match TRBD2. CDR3 length: 19 amino acids. Germline CDR1 MNHEY, CDR2 SMNVEV (reference sequence). V lost 4 bases, J lost 0 bases, and 13 bases stayed unmatched. The CDR3 coding sequence is TGTGCCAGCAGTTCAAGCCCCGGGACTAGCTTTGGCTCCTACAATGAGCAGTTCTTC. Translation gives CASSSSPGTSFGSYNEQFF.

The V call is TRBV10-2, the J call TRBJ2-7, with 9 bases identical to TRBD2. V lost 7 bases and J lost 3; bases outside the gene matches: 10. The CDR3 has 15 residues. The germline V gene has CDR1 WSHSY and CDR2 SAAADI. The CDR3 region has the DNA TGCGCCAGCACCCAAGTAGCGGGAGCGGGCTACGAGCAGTACTTC. Translated, it gives CASTQVAGAGYEQYF.

This clone came up a few times. The DNA of the CDR3 is TGTGCCAGCAGTTTATTGGACAGGGGGGAGACCCAGTACTTC. This sequence encodes CASSLLDRGETQYF. V is TRBV27 and J is TRBJ2-5; TRBD1 aligns across 10 bases. Looked up from germline, CDR1 is MNHEY and CDR2 is SMNVEV (reference sequence). Trimming at V came to 1 base and at J to 5 bases, leaving 1 base not matched to a gene. The CDR3 loop spans 14 amino acids.

The gene calls are TRBV19 and TRBJ2-7; tentatively, D is TRBD2 (6 bases). The CDR3 covers 12 residues. Germline loops: CDR1 LNHDA, CDR2 SQIVND (reference sequence). V gave up 5 bases and J gave up 6 bases, with 11 bases separating them. DNA for the CDR3: TGTGCCAGTAGTCCCCGACTAGGCGAGCAGTACTTC. Its translation is CASSPRLGEQYF.

The V call is TRBV28, the J call TRBJ1-3; possibly TRBD1 for D (6 bases). The CDR3 totals 15 residues. Germline V lookup: CDR1 MDHEN, CDR2 SYDVKM. V was clipped by 4 bases and J by 0 bases, with 10 bases between them. Here the CDR3 DNA reads TGTGCCAGCAGTTCTCCGGGACACTCTGGAAACACCATATATTTT. Its protein product is CASSSPGHSGNTIYF.

A few counts support this clone. The chain employs TRBV11-1 and TRBJ1-1; 7 bases align to TRBD1. This CDR3 is 16 amino acids long. Trimming took 5 bases from V and 0 from J; bases not matched to a gene: 9. CDR1 is SGHAT, CDR2 FQDESV, per germline (reference sequence). The CDR3: CASSRQGNIMNTEAFF. The CDR3 DNA reads as TGTGCCAGCAGCCGACAGGGCAATATTATGAACACTGAAGCTTTCTTT. Combining the CDR3 with reference TRBV11-1 and TRBJ1-1 gives the whole variable domain EAEVAQSPRYKITEKSQAVAFWCDPISGHATLYWYRQILGQGPELLVQFQDESVVDDSQLPKDRFSAERLKGVDSTLKIQPAELGDSAMYLCASSRQGNIMNTEAFFGQGTRLTVV.

The gene calls are TRBV28 and TRBJ1-2, with 8 bases lining up with TRBD1. The CDR3 loop spans 15 amino acids. With 3 bases clipped from V and 4 bases from J, the junction kept 7 bases outside the gene matches. CDR1 is MDHEN, CDR2 SYDVKM, per germline. This chain's CDR3 is CASSFLDREGYGYTF. Written as DNA, the CDR3 is TGTGCCAGCAGTTTTCTGGACAGGGAGGGCTATGGCTACACCTTC.

This clone was recorded only once. The chain employs TRBV30 and TRBJ2-3; no clear D gene. The CDR3 consists of 14 residues. Germline assignment: CDR1 GTSNPN and CDR2 SVGIG (reference sequence). Trimming shortened V by 2 bases and J by 0 bases, and 9 bases separated the two germline ends. The DNA of the CDR3 is TGTGCCTGGAGTCCTCCCCCTAGCACAGATACGCAGTATTTT. Translated: CAWSPPPSTDTQYF. Full variable domain (outside the CDR3, taken from reference TRBV30 and TRBJ2-3): SQTIHQWPATLVQPVGSPLSLECTVEGTSNPNLYWYRQAAGRGLQLLFYSVGIGQISSEVPQNLSASRPQDRQFILSSKKLLLSDSGFYLCAWSPPPSTDTQYFGPGTRLTVL.

This sequence joins TRBV7-3 and TRBJ1-1, with D perhaps matching TRBD1 (6 bases). Germline CDR1 and CDR2: SGHTA and FQGTGA. The CDR3 contains 16 residues. Trimming left V 5 bases short and J 5 bases short, with 21 bases between. CDR3 in amino acids: CASSARDIRTGTEAFF. CDR3 coding DNA: TGTGCCAGCAGCGCCCGGGACATCCGAACCGGGACTGAAGCTTTCTTT.

The chain uses TRBV7-2 and TRBJ2-5; 9 bases align to TRBD2. Germline V CDR1 and CDR2: SGHTA, FQGNSA. V was pared by 3 bases and J by 5 bases, with 1 base of the junction left unmatched. This CDR3 has 13 amino acids. CDR3 nucleotides: TGTGCCAGCAGCTTTAGCGGGAGTGAGACCCAGTACTTC. Residues: CASSFSGSETQYF.

The chain couples TRBV11-3 to TRBJ1-3; 8 bases align to TRBD2. The better agreement between TRBJ2-2 and the DNA end casts doubt on the J call. The CDR3 runs to 15 residues. Per germline, CDR1 SGHNT and CDR2 YENEEA. The DNA for the CDR3 is TGTGCCAGCAGCCCCTTGGCGGGGGGCACCGGGGAGCTGTTTTTT. It codes for CASSPLAGGTGELFF.